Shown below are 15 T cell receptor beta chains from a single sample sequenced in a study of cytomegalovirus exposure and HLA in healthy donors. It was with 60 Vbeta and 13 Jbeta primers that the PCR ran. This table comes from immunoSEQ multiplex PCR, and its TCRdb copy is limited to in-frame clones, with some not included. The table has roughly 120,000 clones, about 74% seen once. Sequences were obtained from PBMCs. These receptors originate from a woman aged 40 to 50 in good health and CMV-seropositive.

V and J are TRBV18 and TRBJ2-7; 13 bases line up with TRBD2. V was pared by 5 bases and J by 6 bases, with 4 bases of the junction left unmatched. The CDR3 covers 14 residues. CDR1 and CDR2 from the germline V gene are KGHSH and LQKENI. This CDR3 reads CASSRTSGRAEQYF. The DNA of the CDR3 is TGTGCCAGCTCAAGGACTAGCGGGAGAGCCGAGCAGTACTTC. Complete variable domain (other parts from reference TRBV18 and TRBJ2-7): NAGVMQNPRHLVRRRGQEARLRCSPMKGHSHVYWYRQLPEEGLKFMVYLQKENIIDESGMPKERFSAEFPKEGPSILRIQQVVRGDSAAYFCASSRTSGRAEQYFGPGTRLTVT.

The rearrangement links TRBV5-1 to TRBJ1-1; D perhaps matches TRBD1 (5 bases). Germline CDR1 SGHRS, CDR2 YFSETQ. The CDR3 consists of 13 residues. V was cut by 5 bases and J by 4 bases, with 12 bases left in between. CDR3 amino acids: CASRPGGSTEAFF. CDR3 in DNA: TGCGCCAGCAGGCCGGGGGGGAGCACTGAAGCTTTCTTT.

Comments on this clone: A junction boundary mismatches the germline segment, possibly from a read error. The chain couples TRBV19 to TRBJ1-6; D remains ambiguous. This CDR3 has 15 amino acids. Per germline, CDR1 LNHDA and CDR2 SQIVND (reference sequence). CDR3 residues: CASSITHREDSSLHF. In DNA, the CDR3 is TGTGCCAGTAGTATAACGCATCGGGAGGATTCATCCCTCCACTTT.

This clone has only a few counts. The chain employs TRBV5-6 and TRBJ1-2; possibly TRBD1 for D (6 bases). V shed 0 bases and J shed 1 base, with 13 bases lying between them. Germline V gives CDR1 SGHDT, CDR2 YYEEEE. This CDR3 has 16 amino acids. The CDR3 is CASSLDRVSNNYGYTF. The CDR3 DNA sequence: TGTGCCAGCAGCTTGGACAGGGTATCGAATAACTATGGCTACACCTTC.

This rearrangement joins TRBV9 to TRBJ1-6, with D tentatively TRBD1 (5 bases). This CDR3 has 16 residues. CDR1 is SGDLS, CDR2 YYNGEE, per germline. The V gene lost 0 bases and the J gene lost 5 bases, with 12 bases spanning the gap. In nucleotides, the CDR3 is TGTGCCAGCAGCGTAGCAGTGGGGGGGAATAATTCACCCCTCCACTTT. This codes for CASSVAVGGNNSPLHF.

CDR3 sequence (DNA): TGTGCCAGCAGCTTAGTGGCTAGCGGGGGGGGCTCCTACGAGCAGTACTTC. Amino acids: CASSLVASGGGSYEQYF. This chain uses TRBV7-2 with TRBJ2-7, with 12 bases lining up with TRBD2. Germline V lookup: CDR1 SGHTA, CDR2 FQGNSA. V lost 1 base to trimming and J lost 0 bases; unmatched junction nucleotides: 4. The CDR3 loop spans 17 amino acids.

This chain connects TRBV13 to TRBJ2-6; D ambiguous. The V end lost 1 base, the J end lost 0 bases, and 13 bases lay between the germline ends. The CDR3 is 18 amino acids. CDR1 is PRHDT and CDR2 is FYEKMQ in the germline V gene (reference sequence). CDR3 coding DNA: TGTGCCAGCAGCTTAGAGGCCAGGTCTTACTCTGGGGCCAACGTCCTGACTTTC. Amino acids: CASSLEARSYSGANVLTF.

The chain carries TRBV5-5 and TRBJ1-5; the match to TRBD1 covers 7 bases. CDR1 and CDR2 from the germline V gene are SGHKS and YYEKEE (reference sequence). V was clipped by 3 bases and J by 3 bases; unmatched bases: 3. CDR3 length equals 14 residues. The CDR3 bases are TGTGCCAGCAGCTCTGGACAGGTCAATCAGCCCCAGCATTTT. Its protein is CASSSGQVNQPQHF.

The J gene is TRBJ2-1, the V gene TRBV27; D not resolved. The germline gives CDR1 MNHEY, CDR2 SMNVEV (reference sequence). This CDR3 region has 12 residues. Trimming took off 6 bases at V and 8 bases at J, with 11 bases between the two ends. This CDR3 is CASRSHEDEQFF. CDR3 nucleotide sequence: TGTGCCAGCAGATCCCATGAGGATGAGCAGTTCTTC.

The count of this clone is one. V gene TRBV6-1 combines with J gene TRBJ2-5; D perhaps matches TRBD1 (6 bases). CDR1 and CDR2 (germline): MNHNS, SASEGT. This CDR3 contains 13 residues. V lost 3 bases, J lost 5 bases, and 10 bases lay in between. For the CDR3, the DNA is TGTGCCAGCAGTGAGAGGGGGATGGAGACCCAGTACTTC. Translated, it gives CASSERGMETQYF.

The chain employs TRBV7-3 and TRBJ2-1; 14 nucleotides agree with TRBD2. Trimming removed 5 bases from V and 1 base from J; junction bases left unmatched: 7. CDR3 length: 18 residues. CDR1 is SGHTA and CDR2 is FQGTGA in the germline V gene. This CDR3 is CASSTGTSGSMSYNEQFF. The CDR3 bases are TGTGCCAGCAGCACCGGGACTAGCGGGAGTATGTCCTACAATGAGCAGTTCTTC. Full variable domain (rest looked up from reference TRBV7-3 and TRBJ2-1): GAGVSQTPSNKVTEKGKYVELRCDPISGHTALYWYRQSLGQGPEFLIYFQGTGAADDSGLPNDRFFAVRPEGSVSTLKIQRTERGDSAVYLCASSTGTSGSMSYNEQFFGPGTRLTVL.

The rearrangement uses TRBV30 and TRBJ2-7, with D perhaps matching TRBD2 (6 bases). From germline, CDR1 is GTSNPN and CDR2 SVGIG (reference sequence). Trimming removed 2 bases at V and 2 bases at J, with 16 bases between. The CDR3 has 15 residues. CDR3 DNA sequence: TGTGCCTGGAGTCAGACGGGGAGGCTAGCCTACGAGCAGTACTTC. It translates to CAWSQTGRLAYEQYF. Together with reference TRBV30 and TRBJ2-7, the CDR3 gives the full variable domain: SQTIHQWPATLVQPVGSPLSLECTVEGTSNPNLYWYRQAAGRGLQLLFYSVGIGQISSEVPQNLSASRPQDRQFILSSKKLLLSDSGFYLCAWSQTGRLAYEQYFGPGTRLTVT.

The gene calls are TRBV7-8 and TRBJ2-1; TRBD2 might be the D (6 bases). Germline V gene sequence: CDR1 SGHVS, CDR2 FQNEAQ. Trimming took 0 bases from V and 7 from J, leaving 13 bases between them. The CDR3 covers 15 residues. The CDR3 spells CASSLALARVNEQFF. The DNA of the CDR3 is TGTGCCAGCAGCTTAGCGCTAGCGCGAGTAAATGAGCAGTTCTTC.

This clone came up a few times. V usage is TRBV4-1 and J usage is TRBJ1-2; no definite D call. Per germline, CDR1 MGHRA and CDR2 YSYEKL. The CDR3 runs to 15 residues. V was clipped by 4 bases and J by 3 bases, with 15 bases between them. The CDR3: CASSPRSRGDYGYTF. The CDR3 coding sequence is TGCGCCAGCAGCCCTCGGAGCAGAGGAGACTATGGCTACACCTTC.

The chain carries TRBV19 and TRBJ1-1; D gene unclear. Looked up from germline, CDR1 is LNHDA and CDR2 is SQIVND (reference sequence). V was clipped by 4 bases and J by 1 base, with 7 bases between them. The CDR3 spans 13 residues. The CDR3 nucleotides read TGTGCCAGTAGTAGAGACGGGAACACTGAAGCTTTCTTT. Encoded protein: CASSRDGNTEAFF.